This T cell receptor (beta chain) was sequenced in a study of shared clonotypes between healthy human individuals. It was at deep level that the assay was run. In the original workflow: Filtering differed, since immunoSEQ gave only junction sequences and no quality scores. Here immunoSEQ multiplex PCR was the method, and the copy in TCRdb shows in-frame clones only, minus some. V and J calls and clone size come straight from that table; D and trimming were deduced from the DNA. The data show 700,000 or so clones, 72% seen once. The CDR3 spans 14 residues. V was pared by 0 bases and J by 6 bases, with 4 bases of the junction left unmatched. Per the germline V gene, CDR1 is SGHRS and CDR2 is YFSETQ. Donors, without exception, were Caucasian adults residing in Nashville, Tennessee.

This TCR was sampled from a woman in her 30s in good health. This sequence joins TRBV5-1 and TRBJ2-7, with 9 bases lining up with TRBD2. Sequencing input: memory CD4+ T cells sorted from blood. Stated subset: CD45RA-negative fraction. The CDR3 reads CASSLVREGREQYF. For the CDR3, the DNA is TGCGCCAGCAGCTTGGTGCGGGAGGGCCGCGAGCAGTACTTC.